The text below deals with one T cell receptor (beta chain). Antigen specificity is unknown. With a much larger clone just one base away, this may be a read error. These data originate in a study of T cells in Graves' hyperthyroidism and ophthalmopathy. The germline CDR1 and CDR2 sequences are SGHTA and FQGTGA. This CDR3 has 14 amino acids. Study-wide points: Ophthalmopathy was predicted by the model a median of roughly 6 months ahead of onset.

Patients with uncontrolled infections, other autoimmune diseases, pregnancy or lactation were excluded. The investigators amplified TCR beta CDR3 regions from RNA transcripts. During a first-round RT-PCR of the TCR CDR3, the HTBI primer set was used. TCRdb ran MiXCR on the multiplex PCR reads and lists one entry per CDR3 protein. The top ten hold 28% of the sample, which has hundreds of thousands of distinct CDR3 sequences, over 15% seen once. The TCR sequence derives from a woman under 30 with Graves' ophthalmopathy. Input material: blood. The chain joins TRBV7-3 to TRBJ1-2; 7 positions match TRBD1. The CDR3 protein is CACSPTQGNYGYTF. CDR3 sequence (DNA): TGTGCCTGCAGCCCAACACAGGGGAACTATGGCTACACCTTC.